These T cell receptor beta chains were read from a single sample in a study of cytomegalovirus exposure and HLA in healthy donors. Profiled with immunoSEQ multiplex PCR; TCRdb holds only in-frame clones, not every one. This table has over 100,000 clones, approximately 76% appearing once. The sequenced sample was PBMCs. The receptors shown here come from a young woman in good health and CMV-seropositive. Each CDR3 is given with its conserved first and last residue. Clone size is not always given. Where it is, it says once, few, many or a class for expanded clones.

j_gene | v_gene | abundance | CDR3aa
TRBJ1-1 | TRBV28 | . | CASSTYRGLNTEAFF
TRBJ2-1 | TRBV6-5 | . | CASSSRTSGRGHEQFF
TRBJ1-5 | TRBV9 | . | CASTQFGGAHQPQHF
TRBJ2-1 | TRBV28 | . | CASSPPGTQYNEQFF
TRBJ2-7 | TRBV4-1 | . | CASSHRTSGSYEQYF
TRBJ1-5 | TRBV7-9 | . | CASSPGQGNGNQPQHF
TRBJ1-3 | TRBV30 | . | CAWSDRSSGSTIYF
TRBJ1-5 | TRBV28 | . | CASSFGQGMKPQHF
TRBJ2-3 | TRBV5-1 | few | CASSFRGSTDTQYF
TRBJ2-7 | TRBV2 | . | CASASGRAREQYF
TRBJ1-4 | TRBV5-6 | . | CASSPGGAATNEKLFF
TRBJ1-2 | TRBV28 | . | CASSLTTRNYGYTF
TRBJ1-1 | TRBV10-3 | . | CAIRGQGMNTEAFF
TRBJ2-7 | TRBV10-3 | . | CAISEPLKGASYEQYF
TRBJ2-2 | TRBV30 | . | CAWGTGIITGELFF
TRBJ2-1 | TRBV9 | . | CASSVAGWSYNEQFF
TRBJ1-4 | TRBV6-1 | once | CASSVGTAQKLFF
TRBJ2-3 | TRBV7-3 | . | CASSFGTGGGDTQYF
TRBJ2-1 | TRBV5-1 | . | CASSAGTSGYNEQFF
TRBJ2-1 | TRBV4-1 | . | CASSQDLFGLAGVGEQFF
TRBJ2-7 | TRBV2 | . | CASRSSGRVLLSYEQYF
TRBJ2-7 | TRBV28 | . | CASSFLAESSYEQYF
TRBJ2-7 | TRBV9 | once | CASSVEQETYEQYF
TRBJ2-1 | TRBV19 | few | CASGAWGGLEENEQFF
TRBJ1-4 | TRBV28 | . | CASSSRANEKLFF
TRBJ2-3 | TRBV7-2 | . | CASSRGDRGSTDTQYF
TRBJ2-5 | TRBV28 | . | CASSSAGGGETQYF
TRBJ2-2 | TRBV9 | . | CASSIVVLAANTGELFF
TRBJ2-7 | TRBV28 | few | CASSLQGYQQYF
TRBJ2-5 | TRBV4-2 | few | CASSQDNRGETQYF
TRBJ2-5 | TRBV1 | . | CTSSHLRGLAGDQETQYF
TRBJ1-1 | TRBV7-6 | once | CASSLLGTAENTEAFF
TRBJ2-1 | TRBV7-2 | . | CASSPGTSGNEQFF
TRBJ1-5 | TRBV6-1 | few | CASSTGVVNQPQHF
TRBJ2-1 | TRBV28 | . | CASSLFIGGGGEQFF
TRBJ2-7 | TRBV5-1 | . | CASSLPGAYEQYF
TRBJ1-6 | TRBV10-1 | . | CASSAGGNNSPLHF
TRBJ1-2 | TRBV7-9 | . | CASSPRVGGEGVGNGYTF
TRBJ2-1 | TRBV7-9 | . | CASSPRLVSYNEQFF
TRBJ2-1 | TRBV28 | . | CASSLDQGRVDNEQFF
TRBJ2-7 | TRBV7-2 | . | CASSLPGVRYEQYF
TRBJ1-1 | TRBV10-3 | . | CAIRTGGEGTEAFF
TRBJ1-2 | TRBV25-1 | . | CASSEYEGDYGYTF
TRBJ1-4 | TRBV2 | once | CASSESAGLYEKLFF
TRBJ1-5 | TRBV10-2 | . | CASSGQGDNQPQHF
TRBJ2-7 | TRBV28 | . | CASSLGVSYEQYF
TRBJ1-1 | TRBV13 | few | CASSSRDTMNTEAFF
TRBJ2-3 | TRBV5-1 | . | CASSLIAGGPTDTQYF
TRBJ1-2 | TRBV7-8 | . | CASSLSNSFYGYTF
TRBJ2-1 | TRBV5-4 | few | CASSPLSRSVYNEQFF
TRBJ1-1 | TRBV14 | once | CASSQERAFF
TRBJ2-1 | TRBV6-5 | . | CASSSERDEQFF
TRBJ2-1 | TRBV6-1 | few | CASSGTSGSYNEQFF
TRBJ2-5 | TRBV6-1 | . | CASSEALGTSGEEQYF